Included here is one T cell receptor beta chain sequence, with context. Its antigen is not known. Carried by the TCR beta cDNA libraries were unique molecular identifiers. Between roughly 1 and 10 million T cells gave rise to hundreds of thousands of cDNA molecules. TCRdb used MiXCR to reprocess the PCR reads, holding one entry per CDR3 protein. The table includes approximately 660,000 distinct CDR3 sequences, approximately 59% detected once. The CDR3 consists of 11 residues. V was pared by 9 bases and J by 5 bases, with 8 bases between. Germline V lookup: CDR1 SEHNR, CDR2 FQNEAQ (reference sequence). This specimen belongs to a study of post-analysis software for immune sequencing data. Whole-study findings and limits: Compared with controls, patients had more of about five TRBV segments, including TRBV5-6, TRBV5-1 and TRBV20-1. Pronounced co-clustering by F measure was evident among identically batched samples.

Specimen: blood. The gene calls are TRBV7-9 and TRBJ2-1; either TRBD1 or TRBD2 may supply D (5 bases each). The TCR sequence derives from a girl aged 2 to 9 with multiple sclerosis. The CDR3 loop is CASGGNNEQFF. The CDR3 region has the DNA TGTGCCAGTGGGGGTAACAATGAGCAGTTCTTC.